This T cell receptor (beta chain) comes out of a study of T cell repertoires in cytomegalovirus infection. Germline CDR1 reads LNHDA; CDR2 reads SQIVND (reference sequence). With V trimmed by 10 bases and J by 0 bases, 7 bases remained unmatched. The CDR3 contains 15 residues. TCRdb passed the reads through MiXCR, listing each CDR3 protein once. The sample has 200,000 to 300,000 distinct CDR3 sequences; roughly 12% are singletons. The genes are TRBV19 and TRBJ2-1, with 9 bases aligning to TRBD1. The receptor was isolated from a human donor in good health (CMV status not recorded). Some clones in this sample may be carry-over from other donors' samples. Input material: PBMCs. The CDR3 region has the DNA TGTGCCATCTCAGGGGGACAGGGCTCCTACAATGAGCAGTTCTTC. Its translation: CAISGGQGSYNEQFF. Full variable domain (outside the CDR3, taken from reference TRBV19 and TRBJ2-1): DGGITQSPKYLFRKEGQNVTLSCEQNLNHDAMYWYRQDPGQGLRLIYYSQIVNDFQKGDIAEGYSVSREKKESFPLTVTSAQKNPTAFYLCAISGGQGSYNEQFFGPGTRLTVL.